This T cell receptor beta chain appears in the sequencing data of a study of T-cell memory formation after mild COVID-19. Across the whole study: Clusters were largely donor specific. Study observations and caveats: There was no confirmation that second-wave clones peaking on day 37 were SARS-CoV-2 specific. Certain responding clones were present in pre-infection memory, suggesting participation of cross-reactive memory. Clones that contracted from day 15 to 85 were balanced CD4/CD8, while later expanders leaned CD4+.

Turning to this clonotype: The antigen is not known.

TCRdb recomputed calls from the 5' RACE reads with MiXCR, one row per CDR3 protein. The profile shows roughly 190,000 distinct CDR3 sequences, about a sixth of them singletons. Germline lookup yields CDR1 DFQATT and CDR2 SNEGSKA (reference sequence). The trim removed 6 bases at V and 9 bases at J, leaving 7 bases unmatched. The CDR3 is 11 amino acids. The source material was PBMCs or a T cell subset sorted from them (not recorded which). This TCR came from an adult woman who had mild COVID-19 (a few samples of this study predate the infection). Cell type and time point are not known. The chain combines TRBV20-1 with TRBJ2-7; 8 nucleotides align to TRBD1. CDR3 sequence: CSAGQGLGQYV. CDR3 coding DNA: TGCAGTGCCGGACAGGGCCTCGGGCAGTACGTC.